This TCR beta chain was sequenced in a study of T-cell memory formation after mild COVID-19. Study information: TCR clusters were mostly confined to one donor each. Study-level results: CM and EM subsets held most contracting CD4+ clones; EMRA held CD8+ ones. Certain responding clones were present in pre-infection memory, suggesting participation of cross-reactive memory. Clones contracting over day 15 to 85 were CD4/CD8 balanced, with later expanders leaning CD4+.

TCRdb reprocessed the 5' RACE reads via MiXCR and lists one record per CDR3 protein. The table shows about 240,000 distinct CDR3 sequences, with roughly 10% occurring only once. This clonotype was seen many times. What it recognizes is unknown. Its ends do not fully match the called genes, so a read error is possible. The TCR was taken from a man aged 18 to 29 who had mild COVID-19 (a few samples of this study predate the infection). Cell type and time point are not known. Sequenced material: PBMCs or a T cell subset sorted from them (not recorded which).

CDR3 protein: CASSLGQGQETQYF. For the CDR3, the DNA is TGTGCCAGCAGCTTAGGACAGGGGCAAGAGACCCAGTACTTC. V and J are TRBV5-1 and TRBJ2-5; the match to TRBD1 covers 9 bases. Germline-derived CDR1 and CDR2 are SGHRS and YFSETQ. The CDR3 runs 14 residues.